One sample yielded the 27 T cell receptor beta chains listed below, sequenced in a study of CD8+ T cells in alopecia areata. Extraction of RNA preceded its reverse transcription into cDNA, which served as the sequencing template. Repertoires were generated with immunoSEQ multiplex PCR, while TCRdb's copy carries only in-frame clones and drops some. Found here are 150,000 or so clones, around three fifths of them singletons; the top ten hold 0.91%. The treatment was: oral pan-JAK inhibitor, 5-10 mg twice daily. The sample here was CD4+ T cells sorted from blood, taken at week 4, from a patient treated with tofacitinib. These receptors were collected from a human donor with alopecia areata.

The CDR3 coding sequence is TGTGCCAGCAGCTTCACTTCACAGGCCCTCCAAGAGACCCAGTACTTC. It is translated as CASSFTSQALQETQYF. The chain carries TRBV13 and TRBJ2-5, with D perhaps TRBD1 (5 bases). The germline gives CDR1 PRHDT, CDR2 FYEKMQ (reference sequence). V was shortened by 3 bases and J by 1 base, with 15 bases between the two germline ends. This CDR3 is 16 amino acids long.

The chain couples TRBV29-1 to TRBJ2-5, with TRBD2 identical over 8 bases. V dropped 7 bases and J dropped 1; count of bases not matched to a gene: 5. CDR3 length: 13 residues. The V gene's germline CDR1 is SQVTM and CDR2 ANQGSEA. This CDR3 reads CSGQRGIQETQYF. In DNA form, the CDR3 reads TGCAGCGGCCAGCGGGGGATCCAAGAGACCCAGTACTTC.

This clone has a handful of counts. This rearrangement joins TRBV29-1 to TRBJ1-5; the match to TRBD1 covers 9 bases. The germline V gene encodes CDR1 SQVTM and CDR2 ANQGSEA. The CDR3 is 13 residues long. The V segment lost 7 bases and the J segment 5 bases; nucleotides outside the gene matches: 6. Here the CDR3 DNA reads TGCAGCGCCCTGGACAGGGGCGATCAGCCCCAGCATTTT. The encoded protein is CSALDRGDQPQHF.

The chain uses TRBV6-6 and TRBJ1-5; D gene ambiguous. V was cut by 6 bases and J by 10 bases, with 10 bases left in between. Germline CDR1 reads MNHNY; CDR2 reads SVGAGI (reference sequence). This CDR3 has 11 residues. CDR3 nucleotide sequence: TGTGCCAGCAGCCCCTCAGGTCCCCAGCATTTT. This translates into CASSPSGPQHF.

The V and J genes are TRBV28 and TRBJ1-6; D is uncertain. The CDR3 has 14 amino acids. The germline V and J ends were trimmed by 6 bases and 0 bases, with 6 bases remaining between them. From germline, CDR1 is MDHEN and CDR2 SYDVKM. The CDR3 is CASRTGSYNSPLHF. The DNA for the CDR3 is TGTGCCAGCAGGACTGGCTCCTATAATTCACCCCTCCACTTT.

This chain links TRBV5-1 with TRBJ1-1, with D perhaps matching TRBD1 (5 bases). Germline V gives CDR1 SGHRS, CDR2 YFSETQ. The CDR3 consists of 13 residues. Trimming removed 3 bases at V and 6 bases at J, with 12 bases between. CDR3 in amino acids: CASSSQDEAEAFF. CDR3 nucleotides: TGCGCCAGCAGCTCACAGGATGAGGCTGAAGCTTTCTTT.

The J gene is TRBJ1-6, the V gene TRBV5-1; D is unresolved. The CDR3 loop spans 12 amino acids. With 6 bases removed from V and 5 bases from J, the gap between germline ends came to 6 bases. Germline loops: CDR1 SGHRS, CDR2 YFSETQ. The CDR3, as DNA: TGCGCCAGCACGGAAAATAATTCACCCCTCCACTTT. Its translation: CASTENNSPLHF.

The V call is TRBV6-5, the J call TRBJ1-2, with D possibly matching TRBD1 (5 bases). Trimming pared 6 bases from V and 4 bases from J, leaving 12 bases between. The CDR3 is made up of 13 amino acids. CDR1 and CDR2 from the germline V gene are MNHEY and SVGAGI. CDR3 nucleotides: TGTGCCAGCAGCCCACCTGGGGGCTATGGCTACACCTTC. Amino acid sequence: CASSPPGGYGYTF.

The CDR3 here is CSVRTGIAYEQYF. For the CDR3, the DNA is TGCAGCGTTAGGACGGGGATAGCCTACGAGCAGTACTTC. The chain links TRBV29-1 to TRBJ2-7, with TRBD2 as a possible D gene (5 bases). CDR3 size: 13 residues. V lost 5 bases and J 2 bases, leaving 13 bases between the germline ends. Germline-derived CDR1 and CDR2 are SQVTM and ANQGSEA.

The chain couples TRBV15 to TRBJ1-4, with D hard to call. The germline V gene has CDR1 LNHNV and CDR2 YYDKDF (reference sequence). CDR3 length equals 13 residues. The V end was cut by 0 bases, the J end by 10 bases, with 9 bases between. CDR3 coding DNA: TGTGCCACCAGCAGAGATCTGGAGGGAAAACTGTTTTTT. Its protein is CATSRDLEGKLFF.

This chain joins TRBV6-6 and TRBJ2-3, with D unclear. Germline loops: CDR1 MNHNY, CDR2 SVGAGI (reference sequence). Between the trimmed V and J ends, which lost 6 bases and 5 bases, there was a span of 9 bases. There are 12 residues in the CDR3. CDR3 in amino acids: CASSDNRDTQYF. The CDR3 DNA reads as TGTGCCAGCAGCGACAACCGAGATACGCAGTATTTT.

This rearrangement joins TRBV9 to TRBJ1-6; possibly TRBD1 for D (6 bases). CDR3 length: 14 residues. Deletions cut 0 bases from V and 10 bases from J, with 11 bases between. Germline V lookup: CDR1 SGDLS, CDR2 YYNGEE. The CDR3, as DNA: TGTGCCAGCAGCGTAGGCGCAGGGGTGTCACCCCTCCACTTT. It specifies CASSVGAGVSPLHF.

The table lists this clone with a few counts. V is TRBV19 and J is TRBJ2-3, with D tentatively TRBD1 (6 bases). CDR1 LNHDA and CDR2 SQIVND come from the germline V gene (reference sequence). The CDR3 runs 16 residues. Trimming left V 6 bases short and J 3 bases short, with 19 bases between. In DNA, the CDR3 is TGTGCCAGTAGCCCCCTGGGGGCTCTGTGGACAGATACGCAGTATTTT. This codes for CASSPLGALWTDTQYF.

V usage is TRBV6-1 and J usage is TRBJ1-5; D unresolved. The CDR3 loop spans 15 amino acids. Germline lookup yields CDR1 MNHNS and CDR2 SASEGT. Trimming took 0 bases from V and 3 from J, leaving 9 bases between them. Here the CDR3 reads CASSEALSNNQPQHF. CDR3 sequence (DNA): TGTGCCAGCAGTGAAGCGCTGAGTAACAATCAGCCCCAGCATTTT.

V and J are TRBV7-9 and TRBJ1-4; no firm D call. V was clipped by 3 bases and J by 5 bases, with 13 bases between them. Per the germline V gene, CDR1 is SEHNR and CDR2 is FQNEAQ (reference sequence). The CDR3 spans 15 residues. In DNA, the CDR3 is TGTGCCAGCAGCTTCGACCCCGGAAGGAATGAAAAACTGTTTTTT. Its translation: CASSFDPGRNEKLFF.

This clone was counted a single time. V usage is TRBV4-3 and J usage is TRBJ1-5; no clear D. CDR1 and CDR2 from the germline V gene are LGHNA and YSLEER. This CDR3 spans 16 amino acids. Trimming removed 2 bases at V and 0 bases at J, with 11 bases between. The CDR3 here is CASSQLPWGSNQPQHF. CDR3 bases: TGCGCCAGCAGCCAACTCCCCTGGGGTAGCAATCAGCCCCAGCATTTT.

CDR3 nucleotide sequence: TGCGCCAGCAGTGAGTACGGCGCGGGGAGACACAATGAGCAGTTCTTC. The encoded protein is CASSEYGAGRHNEQFF. This rearrangement joins TRBV10-2 to TRBJ2-1; TRBD2 might be the D (6 bases). The V end was cut by 1 base, the J end by 5 bases, with 15 bases between. In germline, CDR1 is WSHSY, CDR2 SAAADI. This CDR3 contains 16 residues.

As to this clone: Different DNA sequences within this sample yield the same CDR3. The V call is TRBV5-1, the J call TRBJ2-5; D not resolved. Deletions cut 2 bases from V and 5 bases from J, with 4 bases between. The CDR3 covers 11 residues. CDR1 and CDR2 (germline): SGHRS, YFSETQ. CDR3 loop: CASSFQETQYF. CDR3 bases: TGCGCCAGCAGCTTTCAGGAGACCCAGTACTTC. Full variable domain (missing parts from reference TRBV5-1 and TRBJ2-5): KAGVTQTPRYLIKTRGQQVTLSCSPISGHRSVSWYQQTPGQGLQFLFEYFSETQRNKGNFPGRFSGRQFSNSRSEMNVSTLELGDSALYLCASSFQETQYFGPGTRLLVL.

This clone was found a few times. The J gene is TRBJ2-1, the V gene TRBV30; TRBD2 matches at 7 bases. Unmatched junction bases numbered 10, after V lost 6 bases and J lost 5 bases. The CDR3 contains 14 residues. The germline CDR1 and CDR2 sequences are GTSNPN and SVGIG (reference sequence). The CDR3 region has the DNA TGTGCCTGTGATGAGCTAGCGGCCCACAATGAGCAGTTCTTC. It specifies CACDELAAHNEQFF.

CDR3 sequence: CAWSVSQRAFF. CDR3 coding DNA: TGTGCCTGGAGTGTGTCTCAACGGGCTTTCTTT. The V and J genes are TRBV30 and TRBJ1-1; the D is unclear. CDR3 length: 11 residues. Germline values: CDR1 GTSNPN, CDR2 SVGIG (reference sequence). The V end lost 0 bases, the J end lost 11 bases, and 10 bases lay between the germline ends.

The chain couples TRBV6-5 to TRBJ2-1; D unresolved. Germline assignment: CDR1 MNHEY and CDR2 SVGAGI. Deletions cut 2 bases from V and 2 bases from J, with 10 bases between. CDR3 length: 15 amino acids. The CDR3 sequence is CASSYRVTTYNEQFF. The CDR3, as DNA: TGTGCCAGCAGTTACCGGGTCACCACCTACAATGAGCAGTTCTTC.

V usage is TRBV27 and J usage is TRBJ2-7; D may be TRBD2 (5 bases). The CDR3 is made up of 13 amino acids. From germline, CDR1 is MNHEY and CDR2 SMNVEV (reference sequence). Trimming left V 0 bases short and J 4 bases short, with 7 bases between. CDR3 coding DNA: TGTGCCAGCAGTTTATCGGAGGAATACGAGCAGTACTTC. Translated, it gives CASSLSEEYEQYF.

CDR3 sequence (DNA): TGTGCCAGCAGTACAGTGGTGCCCGGGGAGCTGTTTTTT. Translation gives CASSTVVPGELFF. The chain is built from TRBV7-2 and TRBJ2-2; D is undetermined. This CDR3 spans 13 amino acids. V gave up 6 bases and J gave up 6 bases, with 11 bases separating them. CDR1 SGHTA and CDR2 FQGNSA come from the germline V gene.

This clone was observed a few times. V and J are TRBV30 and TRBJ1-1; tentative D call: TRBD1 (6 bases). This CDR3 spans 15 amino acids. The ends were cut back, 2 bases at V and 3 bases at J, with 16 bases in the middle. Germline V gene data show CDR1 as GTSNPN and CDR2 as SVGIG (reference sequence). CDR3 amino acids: CAWSLTGTSYTEAFF. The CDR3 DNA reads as TGTGCCTGGAGTCTAACAGGGACCTCTTACACTGAAGCTTTCTTT.

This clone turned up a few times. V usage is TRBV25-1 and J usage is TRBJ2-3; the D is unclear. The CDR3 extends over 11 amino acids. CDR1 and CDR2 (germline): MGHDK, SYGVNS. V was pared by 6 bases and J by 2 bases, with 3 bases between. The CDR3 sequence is CASRLTDTQYF. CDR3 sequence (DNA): TGTGCCAGCAGGCTCACAGATACGCAGTATTTT.

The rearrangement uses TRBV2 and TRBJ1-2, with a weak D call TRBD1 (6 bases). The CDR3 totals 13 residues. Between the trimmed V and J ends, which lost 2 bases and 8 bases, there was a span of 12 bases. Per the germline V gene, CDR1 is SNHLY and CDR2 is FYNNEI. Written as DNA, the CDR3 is TGTGCCAGCAGTGAAAGTGGACAGAAAGGCTACACCTTC. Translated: CASSESGQKGYTF. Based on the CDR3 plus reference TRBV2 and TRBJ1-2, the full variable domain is EPEVTQTPSHQVTQMGQEVILRCVPISNHLYFYWYRQILGQKVEFLVSFYNNEISEKSEIFDDQFSVERPDGSNFTLKIRSTKLEDSAMYFCASSESGQKGYTFGSGTRLTVV.

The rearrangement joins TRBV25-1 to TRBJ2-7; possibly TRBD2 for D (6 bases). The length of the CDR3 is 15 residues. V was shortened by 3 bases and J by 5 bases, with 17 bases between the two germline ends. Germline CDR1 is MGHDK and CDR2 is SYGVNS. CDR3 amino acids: CASSDLGLGNDEQYF. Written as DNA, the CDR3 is TGTGCCAGCAGTGATTTGGGACTGGGGAACGACGAGCAGTACTTC.